The rows below give T cell receptor beta chains drawn from one sample of a study of blood T cell repertoires in COVID-19. TCRdb's copy holds only in-frame clones and misses some; the assay was immunoSEQ multiplex PCR. The table records 320,000 or so clones, about 90% of them present only once. The sequencing sample was made of PBMCs or T cells enriched from blood (not recorded which). Source of these receptors: a woman aged 25 to 39 who had recovered from COVID-19. The CDR3 runs from the conserved cysteine through the conserved F or W. The D gene is left open where the match is weak. Rows may omit the clone size; those that give it use once, few, many or a size class.

D,V,J,size,DNA,CDR3
.,TRBV7-9,TRBJ2-7,few,TGTGCCAGCAGCCCCCTCCGACAGGACGAAGGGTACTTC,CASSPLRQDEGYF
.,TRBV19,TRBJ1-2,.,TGTGCCAGTAGTCCCCCCCCTCAGGGGGGCTACACCTTC,CASSPPPQGGYTF
.,TRBV5-6,TRBJ2-2,.,TGTGCCAGCAGCTTCCCGGGCACCGGGGAGCTGTTTTTT,CASSFPGTGELFF
.,TRBV19,TRBJ2-7,few,TGTGCCAGTAGAATGGGGGGACAGAGCTCCTACGAGCAGTACTTC,CASRMGGQSSYEQYF
TRBD1,TRBV6-4,TRBJ1-6,.,TGTGCCAGCAGTGAACAGGGGCCAGGTTCACCCCTCCACTTT,CASSEQGPGSPLHF
TRBD2,TRBV10-1,TRBJ2-3,.,TGCGCCAGCAGTGAAGGGGGACTAGAAGATACGCAGTATTTT,CASSEGGLEDTQYF
TRBD1,TRBV7-8,TRBJ1-5,.,TGTGCCAGCAGCTTTAGACAGGGAGATCAGCCCCAGCATTTT,CASSFRQGDQPQHF
.,TRBV9,TRBJ1-1,.,TGTGCCAGCAGCGTAGTGCTGTCAGGGAACACTGAAGCTTTCTTT,CASSVVLSGNTEAFF
.,TRBV20-1,TRBJ1-5,.,TGCAGTGCTAGTAACCAGCGGGGCAATCAGCCCCAGCATTTT,CSASNQRGNQPQHF
.,TRBV4-3,TRBJ1-1,once,TGCGCCAGCAGCCATCTTGGAACAGAAAACACTGAAGCTTTCTTT,CASSHLGTENTEAFF
.,TRBV18,TRBJ2-5,.,TGTGCCAGCTCATCACCCACAGGGCTTGAGACCCAGTACTTC,CASSSPTGLETQYF
TRBD1,TRBV9,TRBJ1-2,once,TGTGCCAGCAGCGTCAGCGACAGGGGGCTTTATGGCTACACCTTC,CASSVSDRGLYGYTF
.,TRBV4-3,TRBJ2-3,.,TGCGCCAGCAGCCAACACAAAGCCGATACTAGGGCTCTCAGCGATACGCAGTATTTT,CASSQHKADTRALSDTQYF
TRBD2,TRBV30,TRBJ2-3,.,TGTGCCTGGAGTGTAGGAGGTAGCGGGCTCACAGATACGCAGTATTTT,CAWSVGGSGLTDTQYF
.,TRBV19,TRBJ1-5,.,TGTGCCAGTAGTATCTGGGGACAAGGCAATCAGCCCCAGCATTTT,CASSIWGQGNQPQHF
.,TRBV30,TRBJ2-2,.,TGTGCCTGGAGTACCGGGACCGGGGAGCTGTTTTTT,CAWSTGTGELFF
TRBD1,TRBV19,TRBJ2-3,.,TGTGCCAGTAGTACTGACAGGGCCCCCACAGATACGCAGTATTTT,CASSTDRAPTDTQYF
TRBD2,TRBV3-1/TRBV3-2,TRBJ2-1,.,TGTGCCAGCGCGGTCGGGGGGAGGGATGAGCAGTTCTTC,CASAVGGRDEQFF
TRBD1,TRBV7-2,TRBJ1-1,medium-sized,TGTGCCAGCAGCTGGACAGGGTACACTGAAGCTTTCTTT,CASSWTGYTEAFF
.,TRBV2,TRBJ2-1,.,TGTGCCAGCTACAACTCTCCAGGGTCCTACAATGAGCAGTTCTTC,CASYNSPGSYNEQFF
TRBD2,TRBV19,TRBJ2-2,.,TGTGCCAGTACCCCTAGCGGGGGGGCCGGAACCGGGGAGCTGTTTTTT,CASTPSGGAGTGELFF
TRBD2,TRBV5-1,TRBJ2-3,.,TGCGCCAGCAGCTTGTGGGGGGGTAGCACAGATACGCAGTATTTT,CASSLWGGSTDTQYF
.,TRBV5-1,TRBJ1-5,.,TGCGCCAGCAGCACAGGACAGCCCAATCAGCCCCAGCATTTT,CASSTGQPNQPQHF
TRBD1,TRBV11-3,TRBJ1-6,.,TGTGCCAGCAGCTCGGGACAGCCGAATTCACCCCTCCACTTT,CASSSGQPNSPLHF
.,TRBV28,TRBJ1-5,.,TGTGCCAGCAGTTTATTCGCGGGAAATCAGCCCCAGCATTTT,CASSLFAGNQPQHF
.,TRBV19,TRBJ2-7,.,TGTGCCAGTAGTATCTCCCCCTCAGAGGGATCCTACGAGCAGTACTTC,CASSISPSEGSYEQYF
.,TRBV9,TRBJ1-2,few,TGTGCCAGCAGCACCGGGACTGAATATGGCTACACCTTC,CASSTGTEYGYTF
.,TRBV5-1,TRBJ1-1,.,TGCGCCAGCAGCATCGCAAGGGGGATGAACACTGAAGCTTTCTTT,CASSIARGMNTEAFF
.,TRBV27,TRBJ1-4,.,TGTGCCAGCAGTTCCTGGGGGGGTTTAAATGAAAAACTGTTTTTT,CASSSWGGLNEKLFF